The 11 T cell receptor beta chains below come from one sample, sequenced in a study of human T cells and chemical hapten exposure. Sample time point: pre-sensitization, week 0. The treatment here: therapeutic diphenylcyclopropenone sensitization with weekly scalp DPC. Each CDR3 protein is one row after TCRdb ran MiXCR on the RACE reads. The sample contains about 42,000 distinct CDR3 sequences, roughly an eighth of which appear only once. Sequencing used whole blood, obtained in connection with sensitization to the hapten diphenylcyclopropenone (DPC). The receptors derive from a woman aged 30 to 39 with alopecia areata. Some clones in this sample may be carry-over from other donors' samples.

This clonotype was recorded at least ten times. The genes are TRBV18 and TRBJ2-3; 9 bases map to TRBD2. There are 18 residues in the CDR3. Germline CDR1 reads KGHSH; CDR2 reads LQKENI. The V segment lost 6 bases and the J segment 2 bases; nucleotides outside the gene matches: 15. CDR3 protein: CASSRVLAGPTSTDTQYF. CDR3 nucleotides: TGTGCCAGCTCCCGGGTTCTAGCGGGACCGACCTCCACAGATACGCAGTATTTT. The whole variable domain, remainder taken from reference TRBV18 and TRBJ2-3, is NAGVMQNPRHLVRRRGQEARLRCSPMKGHSHVYWYRQLPEEGLKFMVYLQKENIIDESGMPKERFSAEFPKEGPSILRIQQVVRGDSAAYFCASSRVLAGPTSTDTQYFGPGTRLTVL.

This clonotype showed up many times. V is TRBV18 and J is TRBJ1-5; no firm D call. Trimming stripped 3 bases from V and 0 bases from J, with 3 bases between. The CDR3 runs to 13 residues. Germline values: CDR1 KGHSH, CDR2 LQKENI. CDR3 coding DNA: TGTGCCAGCTCACCTGTTAGCAATCAGCCCCAGCATTTT. It specifies CASSPVSNQPQHF.

The chain links TRBV12-3 or TRBV12-4 to TRBJ2-1, with 7 bases that match TRBD2. The V gene end was trimmed by 7 bases and the J gene end by 3 bases; junction bases not matched to a gene: 6. The CDR3 runs to 14 residues. The CDR3, as DNA: TGTGCCAGCACCCTAGCGGTCATCTACAATGAGCAGTTCTTC. This codes for CASTLAVIYNEQFF.

At least ten counts were recorded for this clonotype. The chain's CDR3 is CSAREGSRAAASNQPQHF. The CDR3 bases are TGCAGTGCTAGAGAAGGTAGTCGGGCAGCAGCTTCGAATCAGCCCCAGCATTTT. The chain employs TRBV20-1 and TRBJ1-5; D is uncertain. Germline V gene data show CDR1 as DFQATT and CDR2 as SNEGSKA (reference sequence). The CDR3 extends over 18 amino acids. Trimming stripped 0 bases from V and 4 bases from J, with 22 bases between.

Only a few counts were recorded for this clonotype. CDR3 coding DNA: TGTGCCAGCAGCCGCAACCGGGCCCCACTCCTCGATGAGCAGTTCTTC. It codes for CASSRNRAPLLDEQFF. The rearrangement links TRBV7-9 to TRBJ2-1; D remains ambiguous. The CDR3 runs 16 residues. Germline-derived CDR1 and CDR2 are SEHNR and FQNEAQ (reference sequence). The V end was cut by 5 bases, the J end by 8 bases, with 22 bases between.

A few counts support this clonotype. J is TRBJ2-2 and V is TRBV5-5; D remains unclear. Germline CDR1 is SGHKS and CDR2 is YYEKEE (reference sequence). The CDR3 is made up of 13 amino acids. Trimming took off 6 bases at V and 1 base at J, with 7 bases between the two ends. The CDR3: CASTPENTGELFF. The CDR3 nucleotides read TGTGCCAGCACCCCGGAGAACACCGGGGAGCTGTTTTTT.

In its sample, this clonotype was seen many times. The chain is built from TRBV7-2 and TRBJ2-1; D may be TRBD1 or TRBD2 (5 bases each). V was clipped by 1 base and J by 9 bases, with 10 bases between them. CDR1 SGHTA and CDR2 FQGNSA come from the germline V gene. This CDR3 spans 13 amino acids. In nucleotides, the CDR3 is TGTGCCAGCAGCTTAGGGTCCGGGACTGAGCAGTTCTTC. It yields the protein CASSLGSGTEQFF.

This clonotype was detected ten times or more. The V gene is TRBV7-8, the J gene TRBJ1-6; 9 nucleotides line up with TRBD1. Trimming removed 5 bases from V and 10 bases from J; junction bases left unmatched: 15. From germline, CDR1 is SGHVS and CDR2 FQNEAQ. The CDR3 sequence is 17 residues long. DNA of the CDR3: TGTGCCAGCAGCAAACGACCACCGGGACAGGGCAACTCACCCCTCCACTTT. Protein product: CASSKRPPGQGNSPLHF.

The genes are TRBV20-1 and TRBJ1-5; D gene unclear. This CDR3 has 14 amino acids. With 0 bases removed from V and 4 bases from J, the gap between germline ends came to 10 bases. Per germline, CDR1 DFQATT and CDR2 SNEGSKA (reference sequence). Here the CDR3 DNA reads TGCAGTGCTAGAGACGCCTTAGGGAATCAGCCCCAGCATTTT. Translated: CSARDALGNQPQHF.

The chain uses TRBV18 and TRBJ1-2; D gene uncertain. The germline gives CDR1 KGHSH, CDR2 LQKENI. The length of the CDR3 is 15 residues. V was shortened by 2 bases and J by 4 bases, with 14 bases between the two germline ends. The CDR3 sequence: CASSPEKGAGYGYTF. As DNA, the CDR3 is TGTGCCAGCTCACCAGAGAAGGGAGCGGGCTATGGCTACACCTTC.

This clonotype was recorded many times. The CDR3 DNA is TGCGCCAGCAGCCAAGTGGGCGGCGGGGAGCTGTTTTTT. This gives the protein CASSQVGGGELFF. The chain carries TRBV4-3 and TRBJ2-2; D is unclear. The V and J ends lost 1 base and 7 bases respectively, with 7 bases between them. CDR1 and CDR2 from the germline V gene are LGHNA and YSLEER. CDR3 size: 13 residues.